A single T cell receptor (beta chain) is shown here with its context. This clonotype has only a few counts. Its antigen remains undetermined. No much larger clone is present one base from it, and per-base qualities are unavailable. V is clipped by 6 bases and J by 2 bases, and the sequence between their germline boundaries is 11 bases long. CDR1 SQVTM and CDR2 ANQGSEA were looked up in the germline V gene. There are 13 amino acids in the CDR3, from cysteine to phenylalanine inclusive. Of all the DNA, just the CDR3 is kept, 39 bases in frame from base 1. Library method: RT-PCR. Sequencing used an Illumina HiSeq 2500. TCRdb itself trimmed the public reads at Q25 with fastp, ran MiXCR and retained productive beta chains. Duplicate CDR3 protein sequences are folded into a single record with the most common DNA and genes. Across this sample there are about 780,000 distinct CDR3 sequences, with less than 20% seen only once. About a tenth of the sample is taken by the ten largest.

This specimen belongs to a study of response to subunit inactivated influenza vaccine listed by TCRdb under 2018. Looking at the study overall: Deep quantitative profiling of the T cell receptor repertoire was used in the study to follow responses to a trivalent subunit inactivated influenza vaccine.

General findings and caveats noted by the study authors: The authors proposed that each seasonal influenza vaccination may bring in only a limited number of new T cells.

The chain is encoded by TRBV29-1 joined to TRBJ1-3; a tentative D match to TRBD1 spans 5 bases. The clonotype comes from a middle-aged man who received an inactivated influenza vaccine. Donor details come from another sample of the same person, matched by shared clones. Sequenced material: PBMCs from blood, taken 5 days after vaccination. This receptor has the CDR3 CSVMQGTGNTIYF. The sequenced DNA: TGCAGCGTGATGCAGGGTACTGGAAACACCATATATTTT.